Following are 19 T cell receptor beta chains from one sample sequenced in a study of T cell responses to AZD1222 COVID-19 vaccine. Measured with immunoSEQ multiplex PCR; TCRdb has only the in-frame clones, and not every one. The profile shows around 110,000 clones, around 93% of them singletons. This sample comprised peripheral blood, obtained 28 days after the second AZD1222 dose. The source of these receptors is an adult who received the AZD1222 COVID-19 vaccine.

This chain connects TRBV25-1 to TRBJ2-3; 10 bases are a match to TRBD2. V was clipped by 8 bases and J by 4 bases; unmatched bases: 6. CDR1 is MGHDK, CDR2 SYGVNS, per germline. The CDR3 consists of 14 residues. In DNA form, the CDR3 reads TGTGCCAGCGGTACTAGCGGGGTCGCAGATACGCAGTATTTT. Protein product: CASGTSGVADTQYF.

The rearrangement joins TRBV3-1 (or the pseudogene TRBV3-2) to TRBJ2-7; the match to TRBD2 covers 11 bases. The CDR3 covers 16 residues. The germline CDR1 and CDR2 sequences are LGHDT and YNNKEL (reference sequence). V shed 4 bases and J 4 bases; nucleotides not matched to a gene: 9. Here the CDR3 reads CASSPVAGGTKYEQYF. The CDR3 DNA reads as TGTGCCAGCAGCCCTGTAGCGGGAGGGACAAAATACGAGCAGTACTTC.

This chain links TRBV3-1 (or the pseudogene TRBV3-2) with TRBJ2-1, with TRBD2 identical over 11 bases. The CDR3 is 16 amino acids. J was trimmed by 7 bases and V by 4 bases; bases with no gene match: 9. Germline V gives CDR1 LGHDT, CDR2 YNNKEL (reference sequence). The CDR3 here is CASSPVLAGVQNEQFF. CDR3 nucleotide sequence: TGTGCCAGCAGCCCTGTACTAGCGGGAGTTCAAAATGAGCAGTTCTTC.

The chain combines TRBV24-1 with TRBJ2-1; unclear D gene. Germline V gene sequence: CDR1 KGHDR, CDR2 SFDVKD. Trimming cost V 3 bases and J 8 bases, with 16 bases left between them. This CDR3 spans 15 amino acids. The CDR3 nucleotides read TGTGCCACCAGTGATCCCAAATTAATCGGAGATGAGCAGTTCTTC. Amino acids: CATSDPKLIGDEQFF.

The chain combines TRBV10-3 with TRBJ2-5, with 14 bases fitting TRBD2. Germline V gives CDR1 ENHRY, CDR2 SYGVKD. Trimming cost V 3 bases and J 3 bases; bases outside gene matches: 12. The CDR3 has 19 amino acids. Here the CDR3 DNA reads TGTGCCATCAGTGATCAGCCGGGACTAGCGGGAGTATTAAAAGAGACCCAGTACTTC. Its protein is CAISDQPGLAGVLKETQYF.

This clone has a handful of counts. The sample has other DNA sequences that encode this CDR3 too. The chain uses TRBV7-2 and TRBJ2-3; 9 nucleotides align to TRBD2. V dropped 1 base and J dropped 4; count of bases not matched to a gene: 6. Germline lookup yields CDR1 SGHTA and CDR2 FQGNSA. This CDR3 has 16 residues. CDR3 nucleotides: TGTGCCAGCAGCTTAGTGGGCGGGAGGGCCCCAGATACGCAGTATTTT. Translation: CASSLVGGRAPDTQYF.

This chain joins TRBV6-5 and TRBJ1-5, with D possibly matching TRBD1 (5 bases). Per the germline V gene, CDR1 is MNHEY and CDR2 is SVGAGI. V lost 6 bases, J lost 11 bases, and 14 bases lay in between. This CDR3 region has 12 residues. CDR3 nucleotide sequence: TGTGCCAGCAGCGGGATGGGGGTGTCCCAGCATTTT. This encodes CASSGMGVSQHF.

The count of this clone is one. CDR3 residues: CASSWTTGANTEAFF. The CDR3 bases are TGCGCCAGCAGTTGGACCACCGGGGCGAACACTGAAGCTTTCTTT. V and J are TRBV5-1 and TRBJ1-1; tentatively, D is TRBD1 (5 bases). V lost 5 bases, J lost 1 base, and 15 bases lay in between. The CDR3 is made up of 15 amino acids. The germline V gene has CDR1 SGHRS and CDR2 YFSETQ.

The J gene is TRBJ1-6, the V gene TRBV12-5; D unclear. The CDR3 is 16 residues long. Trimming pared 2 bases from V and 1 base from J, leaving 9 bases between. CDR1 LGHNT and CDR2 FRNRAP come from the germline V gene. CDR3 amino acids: CASGLLSGSYNSPLHF. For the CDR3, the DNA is TGTGCTAGTGGTTTGTTGTCCGGTTCCTATAATTCACCCCTCCACTTT.

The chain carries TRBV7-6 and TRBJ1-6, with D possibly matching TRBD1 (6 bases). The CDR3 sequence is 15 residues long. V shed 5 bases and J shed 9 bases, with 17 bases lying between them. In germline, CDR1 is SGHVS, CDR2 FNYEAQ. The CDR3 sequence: CASSNSQGPGSPLHF. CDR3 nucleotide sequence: TGTGCCAGCAGCAACAGTCAGGGGCCGGGTTCACCCCTCCACTTT.

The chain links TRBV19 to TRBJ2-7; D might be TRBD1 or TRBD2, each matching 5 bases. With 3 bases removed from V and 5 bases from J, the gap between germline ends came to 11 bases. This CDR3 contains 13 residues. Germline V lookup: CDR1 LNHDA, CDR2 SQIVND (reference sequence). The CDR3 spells CASSIVGPNEQYF. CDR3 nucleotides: TGTGCCAGTAGTATCGTGGGACCCAACGAGCAGTACTTC.

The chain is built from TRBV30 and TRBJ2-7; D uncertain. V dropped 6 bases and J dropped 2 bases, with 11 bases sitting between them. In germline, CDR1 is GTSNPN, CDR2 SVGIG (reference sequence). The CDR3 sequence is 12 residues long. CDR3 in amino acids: CACSKITYEQYF. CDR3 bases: TGTGCCTGTAGCAAGATAACCTACGAGCAGTACTTC.

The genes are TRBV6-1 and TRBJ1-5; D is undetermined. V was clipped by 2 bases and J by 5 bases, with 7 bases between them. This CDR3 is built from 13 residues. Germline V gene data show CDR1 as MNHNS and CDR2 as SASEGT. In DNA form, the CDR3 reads TGTGCCAGCAGTGAAATCGGCCATCAGCCCCAGCATTTT. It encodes CASSEIGHQPQHF.

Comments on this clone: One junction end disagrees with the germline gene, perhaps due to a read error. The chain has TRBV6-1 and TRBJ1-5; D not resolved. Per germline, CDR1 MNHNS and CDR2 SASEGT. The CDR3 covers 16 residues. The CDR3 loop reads CASSEAWGLRNQPQHF. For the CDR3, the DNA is TGTGCCAGCAGCGAAGCTTGGGGTCTTCGCAATCAGCCCCAGCATTTT.

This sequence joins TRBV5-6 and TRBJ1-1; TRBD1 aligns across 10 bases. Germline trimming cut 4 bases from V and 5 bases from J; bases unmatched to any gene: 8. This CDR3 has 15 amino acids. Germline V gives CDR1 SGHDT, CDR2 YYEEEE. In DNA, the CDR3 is TGTGCCAGCAGCCCGCGACAGGGGGCCCGAACTGAAGCTTTCTTT. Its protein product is CASSPRQGARTEAFF.

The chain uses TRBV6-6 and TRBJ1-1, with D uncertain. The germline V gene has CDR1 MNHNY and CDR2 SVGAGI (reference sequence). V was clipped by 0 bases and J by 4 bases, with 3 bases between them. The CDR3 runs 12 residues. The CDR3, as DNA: TGTGCCAGCAGTTACTCTACCACTGAAGCTTTCTTT. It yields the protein CASSYSTTEAFF.

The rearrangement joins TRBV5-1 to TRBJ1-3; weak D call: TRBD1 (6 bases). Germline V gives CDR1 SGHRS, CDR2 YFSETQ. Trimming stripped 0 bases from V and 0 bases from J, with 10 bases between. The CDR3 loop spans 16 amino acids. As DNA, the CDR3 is TGCGCCAGCAGCTTGGCCGGACAGAGCTCTGGAAACACCATATATTTT. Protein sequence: CASSLAGQSSGNTIYF. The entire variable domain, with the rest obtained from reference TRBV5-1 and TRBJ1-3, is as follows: KAGVTQTPRYLIKTRGQQVTLSCSPISGHRSVSWYQQTPGQGLQFLFEYFSETQRNKGNFPGRFSGRQFSNSRSEMNVSTLELGDSALYLCASSLAGQSSGNTIYFGEGSWLTVV.

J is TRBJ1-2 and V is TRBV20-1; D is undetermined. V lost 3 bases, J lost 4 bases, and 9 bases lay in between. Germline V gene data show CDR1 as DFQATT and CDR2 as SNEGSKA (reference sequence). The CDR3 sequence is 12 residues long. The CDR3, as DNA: TGCAGTGCTAGTCCGGACGGCTATGGCTACACCTTC. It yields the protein CSASPDGYGYTF.

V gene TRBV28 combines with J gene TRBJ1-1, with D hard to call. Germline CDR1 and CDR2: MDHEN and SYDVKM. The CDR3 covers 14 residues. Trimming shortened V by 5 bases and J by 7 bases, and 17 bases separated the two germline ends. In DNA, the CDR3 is TGTGCCAGCAGTCGGACCTACACGCCTGATGAAGCTTTCTTT. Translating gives CASSRTYTPDEAFF.